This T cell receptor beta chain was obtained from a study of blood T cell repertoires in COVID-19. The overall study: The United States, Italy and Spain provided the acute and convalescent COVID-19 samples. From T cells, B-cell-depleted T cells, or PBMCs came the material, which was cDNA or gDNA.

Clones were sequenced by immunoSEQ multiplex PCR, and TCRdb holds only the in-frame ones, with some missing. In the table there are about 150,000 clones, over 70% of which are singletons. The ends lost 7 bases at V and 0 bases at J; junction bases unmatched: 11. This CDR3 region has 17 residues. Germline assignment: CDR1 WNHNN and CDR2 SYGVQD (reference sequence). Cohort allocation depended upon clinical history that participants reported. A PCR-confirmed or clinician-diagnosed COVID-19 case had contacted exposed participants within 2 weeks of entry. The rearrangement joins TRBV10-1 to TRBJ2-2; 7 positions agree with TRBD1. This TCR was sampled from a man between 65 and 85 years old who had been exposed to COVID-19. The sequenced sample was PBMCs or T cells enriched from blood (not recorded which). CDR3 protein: CASTDTGVGTNTGELFF. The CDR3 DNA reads TGCGCCAGCACCGATACAGGGGTTGGCACGAACACCGGGGAGCTGTTTTTT.